This TCR beta chain originates from a study of T cells in Graves' hyperthyroidism and ophthalmopathy. TCR beta CDR3 sequences were amplified from RNA transcripts. RT-PCR in the first round (using the HTBI primer set) targeted the TCR CDR3. TCRdb re-called the multiplex PCR reads with MiXCR, one entry per CDR3 protein. The sample shows a few hundred thousand distinct CDR3 sequences, 40% to 55% of them seen only once. The CDR3 has 16 residues. Trimming took off 0 bases at V and 4 bases at J, with 15 bases between the two ends. CDR1 MNHEY and CDR2 SVGAGI come from the germline V gene. Aged 18 to 65, the patients had hyperthyroidism that was newly diagnosed and had lasted under 2 months.

The sample consisted of peripheral blood or thyroid tissue (not recorded which). This TCR was recovered from a young woman with Graves' hyperthyroidism. This chain joins TRBV6-5 and TRBJ1-2, with D uncertain. CDR3 region: CASSYSKGGFGYGYTF. The CDR3 DNA reads TGTGCCAGCAGTTACTCGAAGGGAGGTTTTGGCTATGGCTACACCTTC.